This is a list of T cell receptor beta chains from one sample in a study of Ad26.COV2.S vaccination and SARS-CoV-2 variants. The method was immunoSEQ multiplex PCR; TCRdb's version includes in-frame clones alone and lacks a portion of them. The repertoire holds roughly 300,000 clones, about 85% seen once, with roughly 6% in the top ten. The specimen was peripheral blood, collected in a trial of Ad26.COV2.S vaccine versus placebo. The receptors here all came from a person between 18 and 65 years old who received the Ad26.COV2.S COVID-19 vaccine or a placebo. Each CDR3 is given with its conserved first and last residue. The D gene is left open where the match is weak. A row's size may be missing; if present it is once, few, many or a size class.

TGTGCCAGCAGTCCACCCCCCATATACGAGCAGTACTTC	CASSPPPIYEQYF	-	TRBJ2-7	TRBV6-5	-
TGTGCCAGCAGTCCACAGGGGGCTTTTCAGCCCCAGCATTTT	CASSPQGAFQPQHF	-	TRBJ1-5	TRBV6-5	TRBD1
TGTGCCAGCAGTTCCCAGGGGCGAGGGGGGACAGATACGCAGTATTTT	CASSSQGRGGTDTQYF	-	TRBJ2-3	TRBV27	-
TGTGCCAGCAGCCCGACTGGCTTAAATGAGCAGTTCTTC	CASSPTGLNEQFF	-	TRBJ2-1	TRBV7-9	-
TGTGCCAGCAGCTTAACAGCGGGGGGCACAGATACGCAGTATTTT	CASSLTAGGTDTQYF	-	TRBJ2-3	TRBV5-6	TRBD2
TGTGCCAGCAGCTTATTGAACACCGGGGAGCTGTTTTTT	CASSLLNTGELFF	-	TRBJ2-2	TRBV5-5	-
TGTGCCAGCAGCTTAGTTGGGCGGGGCTCCTACAATGAGCAGTTCTTC	CASSLVGRGSYNEQFF	-	TRBJ2-1	TRBV7-8	-
TGTGCCAGCAGTTCCCCCTTGTTAGCGGGAGCAGAGACCCAGTACTTC	CASSSPLLAGAETQYF	-	TRBJ2-5	TRBV6-2/TRBV6-3	TRBD2
TGTGCCAGCAGCTTAGAGATACAGGCCGGAAAACTGTTTTTT	CASSLEIQAGKLFF	once	TRBJ1-4	TRBV7-6	-
TGTGCCATCAGTGAGTCCGGACAGGGATCCTACGAGCAGTACTTC	CAISESGQGSYEQYF	-	TRBJ2-7	TRBV10-3	TRBD1
TGTGCCAGCAGCTCGACCCCGAGACGGACCGGGGAGCTGTTTTTT	CASSSTPRRTGELFF	-	TRBJ2-2	TRBV7-3	-
TGTGCCAGCAGTTTGAGCGGGGGGAGCACAGATACGCAGTATTTT	CASSLSGGSTDTQYF	-	TRBJ2-3	TRBV6-1	TRBD2
TGTGCCAGCAGCTTGCGGAAGGGGACATACACCGGGGAGCTGTTTTTT	CASSLRKGTYTGELFF	-	TRBJ2-2	TRBV7-3	-
TGTGCCACCAGCAGAGGTTCCAACACCGGGGAGCTGTTTTTT	CATSRGSNTGELFF	-	TRBJ2-2	TRBV15	-
TGTGCCAGTCTCCACGGGGGCACAGATACGCAGTATTTT	CASLHGGTDTQYF	-	TRBJ2-3	TRBV28	-
TGCGCCAGCAGCCCCGGACTAGCGGGGGGTGCCGAGCAGTACTTC	CASSPGLAGGAEQYF	few	TRBJ2-7	TRBV5-1	TRBD2
TGTGCCAGCAGTTTAGCGGGGGGGCAGGTTGAGCAGTTCTTC	CASSLAGGQVEQFF	-	TRBJ2-1	TRBV2	TRBD2
TGTGCCAGCAGTTTGTACGGGAGGCCAGATACGCAGTATTTT	CASSLYGRPDTQYF	-	TRBJ2-3	TRBV28	TRBD2
TGTGCCAGCAGTTCTAACAGGGCTGGGGCCAACGTCCTGACTTTC	CASSSNRAGANVLTF	-	TRBJ2-6	TRBV6-6	-
TGTGCCAGCAGCGGGGGGGCCACAGATACGCAGTATTTT	CASSGGATDTQYF	-	TRBJ2-3	TRBV6-4	TRBD2
TGTGCCAGCAGGGGAGTCGGGTCCTACAATGAGCAGTTCTTC	CASRGVGSYNEQFF	-	TRBJ2-1	TRBV7-2	-
TGTGCCAGCAGCTTAGTGGCCGAGCAGTACTTC	CASSLVAEQYF	-	TRBJ2-7	TRBV7-2	-
TGTGCCAGCAGCTTGCCCCTAGTGACCAATGAGCAGTTCTTC	CASSLPLVTNEQFF	-	TRBJ2-1	TRBV7-9	-
TGTGCCAGCAGCGTTCTACCGGGACAGGCCACATTCTACACCTTC	CASSVLPGQATFYTF	-	TRBJ1-2	TRBV9	TRBD1
TGTGCCAGCAGGACAGATCCCAACTCGCTCGAGCAGTACTTC	CASRTDPNSLEQYF	-	TRBJ2-7	TRBV4-2	-
TGTGCCAGCAGCTCACCCCGGGACGCCAAAAACATTCAGTACTTC	CASSSPRDAKNIQYF	once	TRBJ2-4	TRBV11-3	-
TGTGCCAACACTACGAGGGAGCAGTACTTC	CANTTREQYF	-	TRBJ2-7	TRBV12-3/TRBV12-4	-
TGCGCCAGCAGCTTGTTGCGGGCAGGGGAGACCCAGTACTTC	CASSLLRAGETQYF	-	TRBJ2-5	TRBV5-1	-
TGTGCCAGCAGAGAAGCCGGGACAGGGTTAGCTAATGAGCAGTTCTTC	CASREAGTGLANEQFF	-	TRBJ2-1	TRBV25-1	TRBD1
TGTGCCAGCAGCCAAGTGGGAAGGGCTAGCAATCAGCCCCAGCATTTT	CASSQVGRASNQPQHF	-	TRBJ1-5	TRBV3-1/TRBV3-2	-
TGTGCCAGCACCAATTTACAGGGGGTGGCTTTCTTT	CASTNLQGVAFF	-	TRBJ1-1	TRBV11-3	TRBD1
TGTGCCAGCAGCGTAGCTACCGGCTATGGCTACACCTTC	CASSVATGYGYTF	-	TRBJ1-2	TRBV9	-
TGTGCCAGCAGCTTGTCTAGGTGGGACAGGACGCGGACCACAGATACGCAGTATTTT	CASSLSRWDRTRTTDTQYF	-	TRBJ2-3	TRBV5-4	TRBD1
TGTGCCAGCAGCCCTGGGACAGGGAACTATGGCTACACCTTC	CASSPGTGNYGYTF	-	TRBJ1-2	TRBV9	TRBD1
TGCGCCAGCTGTGGGCCAGAGCAGTTTAATTCACCCCTCCACTTT	CASCGPEQFNSPLHF	-	TRBJ1-6	TRBV10-2	-
TGTGCCAGCAGCTCCGTTGACAGCAATCAGCCCCAGCATTTT	CASSSVDSNQPQHF	once	TRBJ1-5	TRBV7-9	-
TGTGCCAGCAGCGTAGAGTCGAACCAAGAGACCCAGTACTTC	CASSVESNQETQYF	-	TRBJ2-5	TRBV9	-
TGTGCCAGCAGTCAGGGCTCTGGAAACACCATATATTTT	CASSQGSGNTIYF	-	TRBJ1-3	TRBV6-5	-
TGTGCCAGCAGCCGGGCCCTAGGGGCGCAGTATTTT	CASSRALGAQYF	-	TRBJ2-3	TRBV6-2/TRBV6-3	-
TGTGCCAGCAGCTTGCGGGGGGAATTCTTTAGCATTGAGCAGTTCTTC	CASSLRGEFFSIEQFF	-	TRBJ2-1	TRBV5-6	TRBD2